The source of this T cell receptor beta chain is a study of blood T cell repertoires in COVID-19. The table came from immunoSEQ multiplex PCR; TCRdb's copy has only in-frame clones and leaves some out. The data contain 250,000 to 350,000 clones, about four fifths of them singletons. V was pared by 4 bases and J by 6 bases, with 5 bases of the junction left unmatched. The CDR3 totals 15 residues. Germline CDR1 reads MNHEY; CDR2 reads SMNVEV (reference sequence). This clonotype originated in a human donor with COVID-19, enrolled during active disease. The donor label of this sample is uncertain. The sample comprised peripheral blood. The gene calls are TRBV27 and TRBJ2-2; 10 nucleotides match TRBD2. For the CDR3, the DNA is TGTGCCAGCAGTTGGAGCGGGAGGGCCGCCGGGGAGCTGTTTTTT. It is translated as CASSWSGRAAGELFF.